This TCR beta chain was captured in a study of control samples from healthy donors and cancer patients (dated by TCRdb to 2020 to 2022). The library was built by means of the immunoSEQ multiplex PCR assay. TCRdb mirrors the immuneACCESS table, restricted to in-frame sequences. Some clones are absent from its copies; in checked studies, under half trace to an unresolved V gene, and the reason for the others is unknown. Across this sample there are 150,000 to 200,000 clones, with 90% to 95% seen only once. The ten top clones hold roughly 4.3% of the sample. CDR1 and CDR2 are read off the germline V gene as KGHSH and LQKENI. Between the V and J ends, shortened by 2 bases and 6 bases respectively, the junction contains 8 bases. From the cysteine up to the phenylalanine, the CDR3 has a length of 12 residues. The only DNA kept is the CDR3, 36 bases in frame from the first base. In regard to this clone: No antigen is known for it. Base-call qualities are not available, and no considerably larger clone is one nucleotide away.

The chain is assembled from TRBV18 and TRBJ2-7; the D region is possibly TRBD1 or TRBD2, each matching across 5 bases. This sequence originates from a woman aged 60-70 years in good health. Sequencing used blood. CDR3 protein: CASSPGTGEQYF. The sequenced DNA: TGTGCCAGCTCACCAGGGACGGGCGAGCAGTACTTC.